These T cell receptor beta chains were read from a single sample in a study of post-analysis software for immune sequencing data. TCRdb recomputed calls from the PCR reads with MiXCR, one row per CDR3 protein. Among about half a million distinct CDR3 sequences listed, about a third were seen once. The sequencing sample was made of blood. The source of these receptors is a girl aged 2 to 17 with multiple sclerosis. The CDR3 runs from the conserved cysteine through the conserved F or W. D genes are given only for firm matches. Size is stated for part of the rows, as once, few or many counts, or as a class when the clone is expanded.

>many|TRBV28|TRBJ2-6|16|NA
TGTGCCAGCAGTTCTCCAGGCCAATCTGGGGCCAACGTCCTGACTTTC
CASSSPGQSGANVLTF
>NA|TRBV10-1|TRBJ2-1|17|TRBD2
TGCGCCAGCAGTGAACATCTCCTAGCGGGGGGGCCCGATGAGCAGTTCTTC
CASSEHLLAGGPDEQFF
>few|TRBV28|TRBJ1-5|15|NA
TGTGCCAGCATCCTGGGCCCGGGCGTCATAGAGCCCCAGCATTTT
CASILGPGVIEPQHF
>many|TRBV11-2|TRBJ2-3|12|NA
TGCGCCAGCAGCCCTACCGGGGATACGCAGTATTTT
CASSPTGDTQYF
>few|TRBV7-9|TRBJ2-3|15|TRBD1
TGTGCCAGCAGGCGGACAGGGGGAGGAACAGATACGCAGTATTTT
CASRRTGGGTDTQYF
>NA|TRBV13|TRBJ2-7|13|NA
TGTGCCAGCAGGCAGGGCCGGGCCTACGAGCAGTACTTC
CASRQGRAYEQYF
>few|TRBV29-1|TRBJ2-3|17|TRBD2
TGCAGCGTTGAAGTTTTCGGACTAGCGGGGGCCCTGGATACGCAGTATTTT
CSVEVFGLAGALDTQYF
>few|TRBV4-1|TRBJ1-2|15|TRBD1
TGCGCCAGCAGCCAAGTGAACAGGGGATTCTATGGCTACACCTTC
CASSQVNRGFYGYTF
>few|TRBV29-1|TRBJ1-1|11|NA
TGCAGCGTTGAGCTATACACTGAAGCTTTCTTT
CSVELYTEAFF
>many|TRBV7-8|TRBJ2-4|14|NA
TGTGCCAGCAGCCCGGGGGTAGCCAAAAACATTCAGTACTTC
CASSPGVAKNIQYF
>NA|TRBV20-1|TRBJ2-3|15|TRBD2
TGCAGTGCTAGGGGGACTAGCGGATTCACAGATACGCAGTATTTT
CSARGTSGFTDTQYF
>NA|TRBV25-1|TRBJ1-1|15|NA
TGTGCCAGCAGTAGGGGTGGGGCAGGGAAGGATGAAGCTTTCTTT
CASSRGGAGKDEAFF
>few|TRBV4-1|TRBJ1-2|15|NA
TGCGCCAGCAGCCAAGATCCACCGTTGCACTATGGCTACACCTTC
CASSQDPPLHYGYTF
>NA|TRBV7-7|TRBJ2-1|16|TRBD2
TGTGCCAGCAGCACTACCGGGACTAGCGGCATTGTTGAGCAGTGCTTC
CASSTTGTSGIVEQCF
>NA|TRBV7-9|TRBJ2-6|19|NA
TGTGCCAGCAGCCAGCGTAGCCCCCCGCGGCATTCAGGGGCCAACGTCCTGACTTTC
CASSQRSPPRHSGANVLTF
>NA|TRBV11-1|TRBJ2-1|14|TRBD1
TGTGCCAGCAGCTTAGGTGGGACAGGGTACAAGCAGTTCTTC
CASSLGGTGYKQFF
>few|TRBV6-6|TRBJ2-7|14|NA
TGTGCCAGCAGTTACACAGGAACCTCCTACGAGCAGTACTTC
CASSYTGTSYEQYF
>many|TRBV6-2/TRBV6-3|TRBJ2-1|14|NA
TGTGCCAGCAGGAGGTACGGGTCCTACAATGAGCAGTTCTTC
CASRRYGSYNEQFF
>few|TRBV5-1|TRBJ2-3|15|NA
TGCGCCAGCAGCTTGCTGGGGGGGGCCACAGATACGCAGTATTTT
CASSLLGGATDTQYF
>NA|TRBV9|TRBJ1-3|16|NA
TGTGCCAGCAGCGAATGGGACGGCCACTCTGGAAACACCATATATTTT
CASSEWDGHSGNTIYF
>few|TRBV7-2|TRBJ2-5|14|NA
TGTGCCAGCAGCTTCCAGGGCGGCCAAGAGACCCAGTACTTC
CASSFQGGQETQYF
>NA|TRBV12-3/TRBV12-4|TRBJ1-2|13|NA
TGTGCCAGCAGTTCAGGCAGGATCTATGGCTACACCTTC
CASSSGRIYGYTF
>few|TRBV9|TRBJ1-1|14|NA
TGTGCCAGCAGCGTTGGGAGCAGGGGCACTGAAGCTTTCTTT
CASSVGSRGTEAFF
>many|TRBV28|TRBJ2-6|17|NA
TGTGCCAGCAGTCCCCTCGAGGACATATCTGGGGCCAACGTCCTGACTTTC
CASSPLEDISGANVLTF
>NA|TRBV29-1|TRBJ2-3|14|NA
TGCAGCGCCACGAACCGACTAGACACAGATACGCAGTATTTT
CSATNRLDTDTQYF
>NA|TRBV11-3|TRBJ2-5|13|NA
TGTGCCAGCAGCTCAACAGCAGGGGAGACCCAGTACTTC
CASSSTAGETQYF
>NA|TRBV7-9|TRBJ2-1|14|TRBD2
TGTGCCAGCAGCTCGGCGGGGGGCACGGATGAGCAGTTCTTC
CASSSAGGTDEQFF
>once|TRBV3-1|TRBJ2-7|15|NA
TGTGCCAGCAGCCCAACCCGGACAGCTACCTACGAGCAGTACTTC
CASSPTRTATYEQYF
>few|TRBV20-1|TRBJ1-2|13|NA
TGCAGTGCGCCGCCAGTGACGGTCTATGGCTACACCTTC
CSAPPVTVYGYTF
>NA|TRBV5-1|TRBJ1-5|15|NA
TGCGCCAGCAGCTTCGGGGATCGGGACAATCAGCCCCAGCATTTT
CASSFGDRDNQPQHF
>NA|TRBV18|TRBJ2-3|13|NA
TGTGCCAGCTCACAGATAAGCCCAGATACGCAGTATTTT
CASSQISPDTQYF
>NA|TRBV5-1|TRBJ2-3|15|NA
TGCGCCAGCACCGACGACGGGTCTAGCACAGATACGCAGTATTTT
CASTDDGSSTDTQYF
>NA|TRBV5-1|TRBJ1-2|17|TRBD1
TGCGCCAGCAGCCTCAACGCCGGGACAGGGTTTAACTATGGCTACACCTTC
CASSLNAGTGFNYGYTF
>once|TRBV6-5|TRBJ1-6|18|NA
TGTGCCAGCAGTTACGACAGACCAGAGAGCTCCTATAATTCACCCCTCCACTTT
CASSYDRPESSYNSPLHF
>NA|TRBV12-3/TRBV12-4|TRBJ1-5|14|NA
TGTGCCAGCAGTCTACAGGGTCCTAATCAGCCCCAGCATTTT
CASSLQGPNQPQHF
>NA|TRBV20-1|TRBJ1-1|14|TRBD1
TGCAGTGCTAGAGTCGGACAGGGGTTCACTGAAGCTTTCTTT
CSARVGQGFTEAFF
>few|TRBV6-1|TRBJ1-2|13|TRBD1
TGTGCCAGCAGTGTCGGACAGGGGGATGGCTACACCTTC
CASSVGQGDGYTF
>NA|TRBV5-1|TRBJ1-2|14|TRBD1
TGCGCCAGCAGCGACGGGACAGGGGGCTTGAGCTACACCTTC
CASSDGTGGLSYTF
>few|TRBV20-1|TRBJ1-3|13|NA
TGCAGTGCTAGAGGGGGCTCTGGAAACACCATATATTTT
CSARGGSGNTIYF
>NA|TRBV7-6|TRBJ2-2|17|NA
TGTGCCAGCAGCGGGGTCGTAGGATACATGAACACCGGGGAGCTGTTTTTT
CASSGVVGYMNTGELFF
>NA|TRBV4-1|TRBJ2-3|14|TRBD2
TGCGCCAGCGGCCAAAGGACTAGCGGGGATGCGCAGTATTTT
CASGQRTSGDAQYF
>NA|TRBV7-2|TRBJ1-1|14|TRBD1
TGTGCCAGCAGCACACAGGGGCCGAACACTGAAGCTTTCTTT
CASSTQGPNTEAFF
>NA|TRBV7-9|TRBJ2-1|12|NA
TGTGCCAGCAGCTTATATGGGGATGAGCAGTTCTTC
CASSLYGDEQFF
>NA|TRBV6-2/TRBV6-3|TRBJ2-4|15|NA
TGTGCCAGCAGTTACGGATCTCCAGCCAAAAACATTCAGTACTTC
CASSYGSPAKNIQYF
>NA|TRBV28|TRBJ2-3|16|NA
TGTGCCAGCAGCCTAATCCCGGGGGTAGGTCCGGATACGCAGTATTTT
CASSLIPGVGPDTQYF
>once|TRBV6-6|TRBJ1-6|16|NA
TGTGCCAGCAGTTACTCGCGTGGGCCCTATAATTCACCCCTCCACTTT
CASSYSRGPYNSPLHF
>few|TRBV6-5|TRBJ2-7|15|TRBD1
TGTGCCAGCAGTTACTACGGGACAGGGAACTACGAGCAGTACTTC
CASSYYGTGNYEQYF